This TCR beta chain was identified during a study of blood T cell repertoires in COVID-19. Method: immunoSEQ multiplex PCR; TCRdb's copy keeps in-frame clones and lacks some. Found here are 200,000 to 250,000 clones, around four fifths of them singletons; the top ten hold over 15%. The V and J ends lost 4 bases and 2 bases respectively, with 10 bases between them. Germline loops: CDR1 SGHRS, CDR2 YFSETQ. The CDR3 runs 13 residues. The clonotype was recovered from a woman of 80 years or more with active or convalescent COVID-19. Material for sequencing was peripheral blood. The chain has TRBV5-1 and TRBJ2-7; perhaps TRBD1 as D (6 bases). The CDR3 sequence is CASSPGHPYEQYF. CDR3 in DNA: TGCGCCAGCAGCCCGGGACATCCCTACGAGCAGTACTTC. The full variable domain, in which reference TRBV5-1 and TRBJ2-7 provide the parts outside the CDR3, is KAGVTQTPRYLIKTRGQQVTLSCSPISGHRSVSWYQQTPGQGLQFLFEYFSETQRNKGNFPGRFSGRQFSNSRSEMNVSTLELGDSALYLCASSPGHPYEQYFGPGTRLTVT.